Shown below are 25 T cell receptor beta chains from a single sample sequenced in a study of regulatory T cells in long-lasting Graves disease. The sample's time point: newly diagnosed GD, antithyroid drugs for less than 3 months. RNA from PBMCs was the source of the TCR library. To make TCR beta libraries, researchers used iRepertoire HTBI primers and Arm-PCR of CDR3 regions. TCRdb processed the multiplex PCR reads anew with MiXCR; each CDR3 protein has one entry. The sample has 250,000 or so distinct CDR3 sequences, 15% to 20% seen once. These same data were also listed under a study on T cells in Graves' hyperthyroidism and ophthalmopathy.

The sequenced sample was peripheral blood mononuclear cells (PBMCs), obtained at new diagnosis, from a patient treated with antithyroid drugs. These receptors were collected from a woman aged 25 to 45 with Graves disease.

J is TRBJ1-1 and V is TRBV5-1; D possibly corresponds to TRBD1 (6 bases). The germline gives CDR1 SGHRS, CDR2 YFSETQ. Trimming cost V 0 bases and J 4 bases, with 13 bases left between them. The CDR3 length is 15 residues. The CDR3 DNA follows: TGCGCCAGCAGCTTGGTCCAGGGGATGGGCACTGAAGCTTTCTTT. Translation gives CASSLVQGMGTEAFF. Complete variable domain (other parts from reference TRBV5-1 and TRBJ1-1): KAGVTQTPRYLIKTRGQQVTLSCSPISGHRSVSWYQQTPGQGLQFLFEYFSETQRNKGNFPGRFSGRQFSNSRSEMNVSTLELGDSALYLCASSLVQGMGTEAFFGQGTRLTVV.

This clonotype was seen at least ten times. The rearrangement links TRBV28 to TRBJ1-5; TRBD1 might be the D (6 bases). Germline V gives CDR1 MDHEN, CDR2 SYDVKM. V was shortened by 6 bases and J by 3 bases, with 15 bases between the two germline ends. The CDR3 has 15 residues. This chain's CDR3 is CASSLLGQFNQPQHF. CDR3 bases: TGTGCCAGCAGCTTACTCGGACAGTTCAATCAGCCCCAGCATTTT.

V is TRBV6-1 and J is TRBJ2-6, with a tentative D call TRBD1 (6 bases). Germline V gene sequence: CDR1 MNHNS, CDR2 SASEGT. The CDR3 is 16 amino acids. Trimming stripped 4 bases from V and 4 bases from J, with 14 bases between. The CDR3 region is CASSGTGSSGANVLTF. CDR3 DNA sequence: TGTGCCAGCAGTGGAACAGGGTCAAGCGGGGCCAACGTCCTGACTTTC.

Ten or more counts support this clonotype. The chain combines TRBV18 with TRBJ1-5, with D perhaps matching TRBD1 (5 bases). The length of the CDR3 is 16 residues. Germline lookup yields CDR1 KGHSH and CDR2 LQKENI. Deletions cut 3 bases from V and 5 bases from J, with 17 bases between. The CDR3 region has the DNA TGTGCCAGCTCACCGACGGCAGGGTCAGGTTATCAGCCCCAGCATTTT. It is translated as CASSPTAGSGYQPQHF.

The genes are TRBV3-1 and TRBJ2-2; no firm D call. Per germline, CDR1 LGHDT and CDR2 YNNKEL (reference sequence). The V end was cut by 7 bases, the J end by 3 bases, with 12 bases between. The CDR3 runs to 14 residues. CDR3 sequence (DNA): TGTGCCAGCACCCGACTCTCGGACACCGGGGAGCTGTTTTTT. Translation gives CASTRLSDTGELFF.

The rearrangement uses TRBV3-1 and TRBJ1-2; TRBD1 matches at 8 bases. After removal of 1 base from V and 3 bases from J, the junction contained 4 bases not matched to a gene. The CDR3 is 15 residues long. Germline assignment: CDR1 LGHDT and CDR2 YNNKEL (reference sequence). This CDR3 is CASSQGGQADYGYTF. CDR3 DNA sequence: TGTGCCAGCAGCCAAGGGGGACAGGCAGACTATGGCTACACCTTC.

This clonotype was seen more than once but under ten times. The chain combines TRBV9 with TRBJ2-1; 8 nucleotides align to TRBD1. The CDR3 sequence is 17 residues long. In germline, CDR1 is SGDLS, CDR2 YYNGEE. Trimming took 2 bases from V and 5 from J; bases not matched to a gene: 12. In DNA form, the CDR3 reads TGTGCCAGCAGCGTGGCCCCCAGGACAGGGAGTCACAATGAGCAGTTCTTC. This encodes CASSVAPRTGSHNEQFF.

Ten or more counts support this clonotype. The chain joins TRBV7-9 to TRBJ2-1; D not resolved. Germline loops: CDR1 SEHNR, CDR2 FQNEAQ (reference sequence). The CDR3 has 12 residues. Trimming took off 3 bases at V and 10 bases at J, with 10 bases between the two ends. In DNA, the CDR3 is TGTGCCAGCAGCTTGTGGGGTGGGGAGCAGTTCTTC. This gives the protein CASSLWGGEQFF.

The table lists this clonotype with many counts. CDR3 in DNA: TGCAGTGCTCCCCAGGCAGGGCCTAATGAAAAACTGTTTTTT. The encoded protein is CSAPQAGPNEKLFF. The rearrangement uses TRBV20-1 and TRBJ1-4; D might be TRBD1 (5 bases). V lost 5 bases, J lost 3 bases, and 13 bases lay in between. Germline V lookup: CDR1 DFQATT, CDR2 SNEGSKA (reference sequence). The CDR3 length is 14 residues.

This clonotype has ten or more counts. The chain joins TRBV5-1 to TRBJ1-1; D is unresolved. Germline CDR1 reads SGHRS; CDR2 reads YFSETQ. Trimming took off 4 bases at V and 0 bases at J, with 10 bases between the two ends. The CDR3 contains 14 residues. The CDR3 is CASSTGDMNTEAFF. Here the CDR3 DNA reads TGCGCCAGCAGCACCGGGGATATGAACACTGAAGCTTTCTTT.

This clonotype was seen at least ten times. The CDR3 loop reads CSASVTGGRYEQYF. Here the CDR3 DNA reads TGCAGTGCTAGTGTGACAGGGGGCAGGTACGAGCAGTACTTC. This chain links TRBV20-1 with TRBJ2-7; 10 nucleotides line up with TRBD1. This CDR3 contains 14 residues. Losses at the gene ends were 3 bases for V and 4 bases for J; bases not matched to a gene: 6. CDR1 and CDR2 (germline): DFQATT, SNEGSKA (reference sequence).

This clonotype showed up many times. The chain joins TRBV4-1 to TRBJ2-5; 10 positions match TRBD2. Germline CDR1 and CDR2: MGHRA and YSYEKL. The CDR3 is made up of 15 amino acids. V dropped 5 bases and J dropped 4; count of bases not matched to a gene: 7. Written as DNA, the CDR3 is TGCGCCAGCAGCGCCAGCGGGGGGGCGGGAGAGACCCAGTACTTC. Amino acid sequence: CASSASGGAGETQYF.

In this sample, this clonotype turned up many times. The chain has TRBV12-3 or TRBV12-4 and TRBJ1-5; a possible D gene is TRBD1 (6 bases). V was shortened by 3 bases and J by 0 bases, with 21 bases between the two germline ends. The CDR3 has 19 residues. The CDR3 sequence: CASSLGGGPSSISNQPQHF. Written as DNA, the CDR3 is TGTGCCAGCAGTTTGGGGGGGGGCCCATCCTCTATTAGCAATCAGCCCCAGCATTTT.

This clonotype was recorded many times. The chain recombines TRBV20-1 with TRBJ1-2; tentative D call: TRBD1 (5 bases). The length of the CDR3 is 12 residues. V lost 3 bases to trimming and J lost 3 bases, with 8 bases between them. Germline V CDR1 and CDR2: DFQATT, SNEGSKA (reference sequence). The CDR3 DNA reads as TGCAGTGCTAGTTGGGGGGACTATGGCTACACCTTC. Protein sequence: CSASWGDYGYTF.

This sequence joins TRBV10-3 and TRBJ1-4; D unresolved. V was shortened by 3 bases and J by 1 base, with 6 bases between the two germline ends. CDR1 is ENHRY and CDR2 is SYGVKD in the germline V gene. This CDR3 has 14 residues. As DNA, the CDR3 is TGTGCCATCAGTGACGGCCTAACTAATGAAAAACTGTTTTTT. It yields the protein CAISDGLTNEKLFF.

The sample holds many counts of this clonotype. V and J are TRBV9 and TRBJ2-5, with TRBD1 identical over 8 bases. Losses at the gene ends were 0 bases for V and 0 bases for J; bases not matched to a gene: 4. In germline, CDR1 is SGDLS, CDR2 YYNGEE. The CDR3 loop spans 16 amino acids. CDR3 in amino acids: CASSVVDRENQETQYF. The DNA for the CDR3 is TGTGCCAGCAGCGTAGTGGACAGGGAGAACCAAGAGACCCAGTACTTC.

This clonotype has at least ten counts. The chain is built from TRBV7-2 and TRBJ1-2; D not certain. Trimming took 3 bases from V and 13 from J, leaving 12 bases between them. The CDR3 loop spans 11 amino acids. CDR1 is SGHTA, CDR2 FQGNSA, per germline. The CDR3 sequence is CASSFDRVVTF. The DNA for the CDR3 is TGTGCCAGCAGCTTCGACCGGGTGGTCACCTTC.

The table lists this clonotype with many counts. The chain uses TRBV29-1 and TRBJ1-2; unclear D gene. From germline, CDR1 is SQVTM and CDR2 ANQGSEA. Trimming removed 4 bases at V and 7 bases at J, with 22 bases between. This CDR3 spans 15 amino acids. The CDR3 loop is CSVAALLAIPVGYTF. Here the CDR3 DNA reads TGCAGCGTTGCTGCATTACTGGCCATACCGGTTGGCTACACCTTC.

The chain couples TRBV27 to TRBJ1-5; TRBD1 agrees at 9 bases. J was trimmed by 4 bases and V by 3 bases; bases with no gene match: 4. Germline V gives CDR1 MNHEY, CDR2 SMNVEV (reference sequence). The CDR3 runs 15 residues. The CDR3 DNA is TGTGCCAGCAGTTTGTGGACAGGGGTGAATCAGCCCCAGCATTTT. Translated: CASSLWTGVNQPQHF.

For this clonotype: This may be a read error, as it is one base from a much larger clone. The chain carries TRBV6-1 and TRBJ2-7; 7 bases are a match to TRBD2. The CDR3 is 13 amino acids. Germline V lookup: CDR1 MNHNS, CDR2 SASEGT. CDR3 nucleotides: TGTGCCAGCGCCCCTAGCGGTGAATCCTCCAAGTTCTTC. Amino acids: CASAPSGESSKFF.

This clonotype was recorded at least ten times. The rearrangement links TRBV5-4 to TRBJ2-3; a possible D gene is TRBD2 (6 bases). Germline V lookup: CDR1 SGHNT, CDR2 YYREEE (reference sequence). Trimming took 3 bases from V and 0 from J, leaving 14 bases between them. The CDR3 totals 16 residues. CDR3 protein: CASSSGVSPSTDTQYF. The CDR3 nucleotides are TGTGCCAGCAGCTCGGGGGTCTCGCCGAGCACAGATACGCAGTATTTT.

On this clonotype: Relative to the germline gene, one junction end is altered; a read error may explain this. This chain connects TRBV27 to TRBJ2-1; 8 bases match TRBD1. Germline-derived CDR1 and CDR2 are MNHEY and SMNVEV (reference sequence). This CDR3 is built from 13 residues. This CDR3 is CTSIRQGYNEQFF. For the CDR3, the DNA is TGTACCAGCATCCGACAGGGGTACAATGAGCAGTTCTTC.

Many counts were recorded for this clonotype. The chain employs TRBV7-2 and TRBJ2-2; D call uncertain. Trimming removed 3 bases from V and 0 bases from J, with 11 bases in between. Germline CDR1 is SGHTA and CDR2 is FQGNSA. The CDR3 extends over 16 amino acids. The CDR3 coding sequence is TGTGCCAGCAGCTTCCCTCTTGGGCCGAACACCGGGGAGCTGTTTTTT. Its translation: CASSFPLGPNTGELFF.

Turning to this clonotype: Here the CDR3 omits its conserved ending phenylalanine or tryptophan, so a read error is the likely source. The chain links TRBV7-8 to TRBJ1-2; 9 nucleotides line up with TRBD1. This CDR3 contains 16 residues. Germline CDR1 and CDR2: SGHVS and FQNEAQ. V trimming: 5 bases; J trimming: 4 bases; junction bases outside the gene matches: 11. The CDR3 DNA follows: TGTGCCAGCAGCGCGAACAGGGGGCGGACTGGCTATGGCTACACCCTC. Translation: CASSANRGRTGYGYTL.

The gene calls are TRBV4-1 and TRBJ2-6; 7 bases are a match to TRBD1. Unmatched junction bases numbered 10, after V lost 4 bases and J lost 10 bases. Per germline, CDR1 MGHRA and CDR2 YSYEKL. The CDR3 length is 15 residues. This CDR3 reads CASSLVPTGLNVLTF. The DNA of the CDR3 is TGCGCCAGCAGCCTAGTCCCGACAGGGTTGAACGTCCTGACTTTC.